The next 15 T cell receptor beta chains were all read from a single sample in a study of blood T cells in healthy people across ages. It was with a sample-barcoded 5' primer and a J-beta primer mix that a second PCR of roughly 7 to 12 cycles was run. One entry per CDR3 protein results from TCRdb running MiXCR on the 5' RACE reads. This table has 1.5 million or so distinct CDR3 sequences, approximately 42% appearing once. Sample: blood. The source of these receptors is a woman younger than 30 in good health.

This clonotype was seen a single time. Given a much more abundant clone one base away, this may be a read error. This sequence joins TRBV6-5 and TRBJ2-1; 7 bases are shared with TRBD2. This CDR3 spans 14 amino acids. Per the germline V gene, CDR1 is MNHEY and CDR2 is SVGAGI. The J segment lost 5 bases and the V segment lost 5 bases, leaving 6 bases of the junction unmatched. In DNA form, the CDR3 reads TGTGCCAGCAGTGGACGAGCGGGGAACAATGAGCAGTTCTTC. The encoded protein is CASSGRAGNNEQFF.

This clonotype occurred a few times. This chain connects TRBV5-1 to TRBJ1-4, with D perhaps TRBD1 (6 bases). CDR1 SGHRS and CDR2 YFSETQ come from the germline V gene. This CDR3 has 13 amino acids. V shed 8 bases and J shed 3 bases, with 11 bases lying between them. The CDR3 DNA reads TGCGCCAGTGCCGGGGGCTCTAATGAAAAACTGTTTTTT. This gives the protein CASAGGSNEKLFF.

The chain couples TRBV2 to TRBJ2-7, with D possibly being TRBD1 (6 bases). The CDR3 sequence is 16 residues long. The V end was cut by 2 bases, the J end by 6 bases, with 20 bases between. CDR1 is SNHLY and CDR2 is FYNNEI in the germline V gene. The chain's CDR3 is CASSELTGSGRGEQYF. The CDR3 DNA reads TGTGCCAGCAGTGAATTGACAGGCTCCGGTAGAGGCGAGCAGTACTTC.

V is TRBV2 and J is TRBJ2-5; 7 bases fit TRBD1. Germline CDR1 reads SNHLY; CDR2 reads FYNNEI. The CDR3 sequence is 15 residues long. Trimming cost V 3 bases and J 1 base; bases outside gene matches: 5. The CDR3 bases are TGTGCCAGCAGTGATTCCAGGGGGTTCCAAGAGACCCAGTACTTC. It specifies CASSDSRGFQETQYF.

The rearrangement joins TRBV7-2 to TRBJ2-2; D not resolved. V dropped 1 base and J dropped 7 bases, with 13 bases sitting between them. The CDR3 is 15 amino acids. Germline CDR1 and CDR2: SGHTA and FQGNSA. The CDR3 bases are TGTGCCAGCAGCTTAGTGCGAGCTCCGGGCGGGGAGCTGTTTTTT. Residues: CASSLVRAPGGELFF.

This rearrangement joins TRBV7-9 to TRBJ2-7; 7 bases fit TRBD1. CDR3 size: 14 residues. Germline loops: CDR1 SEHNR, CDR2 FQNEAQ (reference sequence). V gave up 5 bases and J gave up 3 bases; unmatched junction bases: 7. This CDR3 is CASSLFGTDYEQYF. The CDR3 coding sequence is TGTGCCAGCAGCCTATTTGGGACAGACTACGAGCAGTACTTC.

This clonotype was counted a few times. The rearrangement joins TRBV4-1 to TRBJ2-5, with D possibly matching TRBD2 (5 bases). The V end lost 0 bases, the J end lost 5 bases, and 13 bases lay between the germline ends. The CDR3 is 15 amino acids. The germline CDR1 and CDR2 sequences are MGHRA and YSYEKL. CDR3 protein: CASSQDPGVRETQYF. For the CDR3, the DNA is TGCGCCAGCAGCCAAGATCCCGGGGTCCGGGAGACCCAGTACTTC.

This clonotype was counted between two and nine times. The rearrangement joins TRBV20-1 to TRBJ1-4, with D possibly being TRBD1 (5 bases). The CDR3 is 14 amino acids. CDR1 is DFQATT, CDR2 SNEGSKA, per germline (reference sequence). Trimming left V 5 bases short and J 10 bases short, with 20 bases between. CDR3 amino acids: CSAATGLELGKLFF. CDR3 bases: TGCAGTGCTGCCACAGGACTTGAGCTTGGAAAACTGTTTTTT.

V gene TRBV7-3 combines with J gene TRBJ1-1; no clear D gene. V lost 0 bases to trimming and J lost 1 base, with 9 bases between them. Germline V gene data show CDR1 as SGHTA and CDR2 as FQGTGA. The CDR3 extends over 15 amino acids. The CDR3 reads CASSLTGDANTEAFF. CDR3 in DNA: TGTGCCAGCAGCTTAACTGGGGATGCGAACACTGAAGCTTTCTTT.

The chain combines TRBV20-1 with TRBJ2-7, with 10 positions matching TRBD2. With 3 bases clipped from V and 1 base from J, the junction kept 9 bases outside the gene matches. The CDR3 covers 16 residues. Per the germline V gene, CDR1 is DFQATT and CDR2 is SNEGSKA (reference sequence). DNA for the CDR3: TGCAGTGCTAGTGAGGCTAGCGGGAGTATTTCCTACGAGCAGTACTTC. Translated: CSASEASGSISYEQYF.

V usage is TRBV12-3 or TRBV12-4 and J usage is TRBJ1-4; D remains unclear. V lost 5 bases and J lost 7, with 11 bases in between. The CDR3 extends over 13 amino acids. The CDR3 DNA is TGTGCCAGCAGTGTAATACGGGGTGAAAAACTGTTTTTT. Translated: CASSVIRGEKLFF.

The V gene is TRBV11-2, the J gene TRBJ2-1; D unclear. The CDR3 consists of 13 residues. CDR1 and CDR2 (germline): SGHAT, FQNNGV. Trimming left V 0 bases short and J 11 bases short, with 11 bases between. CDR3 amino acids: CASSLEILPKQFF. CDR3 in DNA: TGTGCCAGCAGCTTAGAGATCCTGCCAAAGCAGTTCTTC.

The chain couples TRBV20-1 to TRBJ2-1; 9 bases align to TRBD1. The CDR3 has 16 residues. Trimming took 2 bases from V and 3 from J; bases not matched to a gene: 8. The germline V gene encodes CDR1 DFQATT and CDR2 SNEGSKA (reference sequence). The CDR3 spells CSARNIGTGNYNEQFF. In DNA, the CDR3 is TGCAGTGCTAGAAACATCGGGACAGGGAACTACAATGAGCAGTTCTTC.

The table lists this clonotype with a few counts. The genes are TRBV7-9 and TRBJ1-1, with 10 positions matching TRBD1. The CDR3 length is 15 residues. V trimming: 3 bases; J trimming: 7 bases; junction bases outside the gene matches: 8. CDR1 is SEHNR and CDR2 is FQNEAQ in the germline V gene (reference sequence). The CDR3 protein is CASSLSGTGAHEAFF. The DNA of the CDR3 is TGTGCCAGCAGCTTGTCCGGGACAGGGGCGCATGAAGCTTTCTTT.

The rearrangement joins TRBV29-1 to TRBJ2-7; TRBD1 matches at 8 bases. Germline V gene lookup returns CDR1 SQVTM and CDR2 ANQGSEA. Unmatched junction bases numbered 15, after V lost 4 bases and J lost 7 bases. The CDR3 runs 15 residues. CDR3 nucleotides: TGCAGCGTTGCCCCCGGGACAGGAGACCGCAATGAGCAGTACTTC. Translating it yields CSVAPGTGDRNEQYF.